This T cell receptor (beta chain) was identified during a study of multiple sclerosis patients with progressive multifocal leukoencephalopathy. Study-wide points: Whether JC virus or general immunocompromise explains the findings remained unclear.

Time point given: roughly 6 months of natalizumab therapy. V was clipped by 0 bases and J by 15 bases, with 13 bases between them. This CDR3 is built from 12 residues. In germline, CDR1 is SGDLS, CDR2 YYNGEE. Comment on this clone: Antigen: not known.

Spiked into each PCR were synthetic inline TR CDR3 controls of all V-J pairings. TCRdb's table, derived via immunoSEQ multiplex PCR, lists solely in-frame clones and lacks some. The table includes under 30,000 clones, roughly 90% detected once. Here the sequenced sample was PBMCs, taken from a patient treated with natalizumab. This receptor was identified in a human donor with multiple sclerosis. The chain uses TRBV9 and TRBJ2-1; the D is unclear. In nucleotides, the CDR3 is TGTGCCAGCAGCGTAGACGCCAACGCAGTGTTCTTC. Translating gives CASSVDANAVFF.